Here is one T cell receptor beta chain with its context. Its antigen is undetermined. CDR1 and CDR2 (germline): SGHDN, FVKESK. The V end was cut by 0 bases, the J end by 6 bases, with 8 bases between. The length of the CDR3 is 14 residues. Specified time point: week 35, safety follow-up. The vaccine gave 300 ug of a 20-mer mutant IDH1 peptide subcutaneously per dose. Patients had eight vaccinations, in weeks 1, 3, 5, 7, 11, 15, 19 and 23. The donors' diagnosis was new WHO grade 3 or 4 astrocytoma that was IDH1-mutant and ATRX-lost. Profiled with immunoSEQ multiplex PCR; TCRdb holds only in-frame clones, not every one. There are approximately 50,000 clones in the sample; 86% occur only once, and roughly 1.6% lies in the top ten. This entry comes from a study of a mutant IDH1 vaccine in newly diagnosed glioma. Study summary: Visit V12 happened at week 35; visit V13 happened at week 47. Overall study results and limits: Detectable vaccine-induced immune responses arose in around 93% of patients.

The sequences come from PBMCs, collected from a glioma patient whose treatment included an IDH1 peptide vaccine. This chain connects TRBV14 to TRBJ2-2; D not resolved. The clonotype originates from a man aged 40-55 years with glioma. The CDR3 sequence is CASSQDPGAGELFF. CDR3 DNA sequence: TGTGCCAGCAGCCAAGACCCCGGCGCCGGGGAGCTGTTTTTT. The full variable domain, its missing parts supplied by reference TRBV14 and TRBJ2-2, is EAGVTQFPSHSVIEKGQTVTLRCDPISGHDNLYWYRRVMGKEIKFLLHFVKESKQDESGMPNNRFLAERTGGTYSTLKVQPAELEDSGVYFCASSQDPGAGELFFGEGSRLTVL.